The sequence of this T cell receptor beta chain was determined in a study of cytomegalovirus exposure and HLA in healthy donors. Primers included in the PCR were 60 Vbeta and 13 Jbeta primers. Sequencing was performed with immunoSEQ multiplex PCR; in TCRdb, only in-frame clones are kept and a portion is missing. The sample has approximately 170,000 clones, around 77% seen once. Study-wide findings and caveats: TCR beta chains associated with HLA were, in a later analysis, more clonally expanded than equally common others. In an earlier analysis, productive rearrangement rates for most beta V segments clustered near 87% or 30%.

As regards this clone: Antigen unknown.

There are 12 residues in the CDR3. Trimming cost V 1 base and J 8 bases, with 8 bases left between them. CDR1 MGHRA and CDR2 YSYEKL come from the germline V gene. The sample consisted of PBMCs. This receptor was identified in a woman under 30 in good health and CMV-seronegative. This chain uses TRBV4-1 with TRBJ1-1, with TRBD1 as a possible D gene (5 bases). The CDR3 sequence: CASSQGQREAFF. For the CDR3, the DNA is TGCGCCAGCAGCCAAGGACAGCGAGAAGCTTTCTTT.